This TCR beta chain was profiled in a study of naive and memory T cell subsets. J was trimmed by 7 bases and V by 5 bases; bases with no gene match: 12. Germline values: CDR1 SGHTA, CDR2 FQGNSA. The CDR3 sequence is 16 residues long. Both TRBC1 and TRBC2 were covered by a beta constant-region primer of two equimolar oligonucleotides. Four rounds of PCR amplified the ligated cDNA using nested alpha and beta constant-region primers plus SP2. One entry per CDR3 protein results from TCRdb running MiXCR on the UMI-ligation and nested PCR reads. The data contain about 85,000 distinct CDR3 sequences, roughly 13% of them singletons. Study-level findings and limits: A clonotype means one alpha or beta sequence, not an alpha/beta pair. Over 95% of naive TCR sequences appeared only once after error correction, unlike memory subsets. No ground truth validated the naive and memory repertoire findings.

This clonotype was found many times. Its specificity is not known. This clonotype was sampled from a human donor in good health. This chain joins TRBV7-2 and TRBJ2-5; TRBD2 agrees at 11 bases. Input material: central memory CD4+ T cells from blood. This chain's CDR3 is CASSPSGTSGSWTQYF. The DNA of the CDR3 is TGTGCCAGCAGCCCCTCCGGGACTAGCGGATCGTGGACCCAGTACTTC.